Below, 28 T cell receptor beta chains from the same sample are listed, as sequenced in a study of blood T cell repertoires in COVID-19. TCRdb's copy holds only in-frame clones and misses some; the assay was immunoSEQ multiplex PCR. The repertoire includes more than 200,000 clones, less than 85% of them detected once, and less than 2% sits in the top ten. The sequenced sample consisted of PBMCs or T cells enriched from blood (not recorded which). These receptors were collected from a man in his 60s who had recovered from COVID-19.

The J gene is TRBJ2-7, the V gene TRBV5-1; tentative D call: TRBD1 (6 bases). The CDR3 consists of 14 residues. V was shortened by 5 bases and J by 5 bases, with 17 bases between the two germline ends. Germline values: CDR1 SGHRS, CDR2 YFSETQ. The CDR3 DNA reads as TGCGCCAGCAGACCAACAGGGACGAGGGACGAGCAGTACTTC. Its protein product is CASRPTGTRDEQYF.

This chain links TRBV4-3 with TRBJ2-2, with TRBD1 as a possible D gene (5 bases). Germline V CDR1 and CDR2: LGHNA, YSLEER. Trimming left V 0 bases short and J 8 bases short, with 10 bases between. The CDR3 is made up of 14 amino acids. In DNA form, the CDR3 reads TGCGCCAGCAGCCAAGAGTTCAGGGTTGGGGAGCTGTTTTTT. Its protein product is CASSQEFRVGELFF.

The V and J genes are TRBV11-2 and TRBJ2-5, with 7 nucleotides matching TRBD1. V dropped 5 bases and J dropped 5; count of bases not matched to a gene: 2. CDR1 is SGHAT and CDR2 is FQNNGV in the germline V gene. The CDR3 has 12 amino acids. This CDR3 reads CASSRQGETQYF. The CDR3 bases are TGTGCCAGCAGCCGACAGGGTGAGACCCAGTACTTC. The variable domain in full, with the rest retrieved from reference TRBV11-2 and TRBJ2-5, is EAGVAQSPRYKIIEKRQSVAFWCNPISGHATLYWYQQILGQGPKLLIQFQNNGVVDDSQLPKDRFSAERLKGVDSTLKIQPAKLEDSAVYLCASSRQGETQYFGPGTRLLVL.

V and J are TRBV18 and TRBJ1-1; D unclear. V was trimmed by 5 bases and J by 0 bases, leaving 7 bases between them. Germline CDR1 is KGHSH and CDR2 is LQKENI. CDR3 length: 13 residues. CDR3 bases: TGTGCCAGCTCAGACAACTTGAACACTGAAGCTTTCTTT. This translates into CASSDNLNTEAFF.

This chain links TRBV4-3 with TRBJ2-1, with a weak D call TRBD1 (5 bases). With 1 base removed from V and 6 bases from J, the gap between germline ends came to 13 bases. Germline V gene sequence: CDR1 LGHNA, CDR2 YSLEER. This CDR3 has 15 amino acids. The CDR3 bases are TGCGCCAGCAGCCAAGCTGGGGCGCGAAGCAATGAGCAGTTCTTC. Translation: CASSQAGARSNEQFF.

This clone was seen once. At the DNA level, this CDR3 is encoded by other sequences in the same sample as well. The rearrangement joins TRBV5-1 to TRBJ2-5, with a tentative D call TRBD1 (6 bases). The germline CDR1 and CDR2 sequences are SGHRS and YFSETQ. This CDR3 has 15 amino acids. V lost 0 bases and J lost 5, with 14 bases in between. DNA of the CDR3: TGCGCCAGCAGCTTGGCCACAGGGCAAGGGGAGACCCAGTACTTC. Amino acids: CASSLATGQGETQYF. Complete variable domain (other parts from reference TRBV5-1 and TRBJ2-5): KAGVTQTPRYLIKTRGQQVTLSCSPISGHRSVSWYQQTPGQGLQFLFEYFSETQRNKGNFPGRFSGRQFSNSRSEMNVSTLELGDSALYLCASSLATGQGETQYFGPGTRLLVL.

This clone was found a few times. This chain connects TRBV7-3 to TRBJ2-2; TRBD2 might be the D (6 bases). Looked up from germline, CDR1 is SGHTA and CDR2 is FQGTGA. The CDR3 has 16 amino acids. V was clipped by 1 base and J by 4 bases, with 13 bases between them. The CDR3 DNA is TGTGCCAGCAGCTTAAGGGCAGGGCGGGGCACCGGGGAGCTGTTTTTT. Translating it yields CASSLRAGRGTGELFF. Looking up the rest from reference TRBV7-3 and TRBJ2-2 gives the full variable domain: GAGVSQTPSNKVTEKGKYVELRCDPISGHTALYWYRQSLGQGPEFLIYFQGTGAADDSGLPNDRFFAVRPEGSVSTLKIQRTERGDSAVYLCASSLRAGRGTGELFFGEGSRLTVL.

In its sample, this clone was seen once. V usage is TRBV7-9 and J usage is TRBJ2-5; 10 nucleotides agree with TRBD1. Trimming cost V 4 bases and J 6 bases; bases outside gene matches: 5. Looked up from germline, CDR1 is SEHNR and CDR2 is FQNEAQ (reference sequence). The CDR3 spans 14 residues. In DNA, the CDR3 is TGTGCCAGCAGCTCGGACAGGGGGAGGAAGACCCAGTACTTC. Translating it yields CASSSDRGRKTQYF.

This chain links TRBV30 with TRBJ1-5; a possible D gene is TRBD1 (5 bases). CDR3 length equals 13 residues. Germline V gives CDR1 GTSNPN, CDR2 SVGIG (reference sequence). V was clipped by 1 base and J by 4 bases, with 8 bases between them. The CDR3 spells CAWSAQENQPQHF. The DNA of the CDR3 is TGTGCCTGGAGTGCACAGGAGAATCAGCCCCAGCATTTT.

This clone was observed a single time. The chain employs TRBV4-2 and TRBJ2-3; 8 nucleotides line up with TRBD2. The V and J ends lost 1 base and 2 bases, in that order; junction bases with no gene match: 20. The germline V gene has CDR1 LGHNA and CDR2 YNFKEQ. This CDR3 has 21 residues. CDR3 protein: CASSQAHLGAGGPVFTDTQYF. The CDR3 nucleotides are TGTGCCAGCAGCCAAGCTCACCTGGGGGCGGGGGGCCCGGTTTTCACAGATACGCAGTATTTT.

The chain joins TRBV9 to TRBJ2-3, with 10 nucleotides matching TRBD2. The CDR3 covers 15 residues. V trimming: 2 bases; J trimming: 2 bases; junction bases outside the gene matches: 2. Germline V CDR1 and CDR2: SGDLS, YYNGEE. CDR3 loop: CASSVSGGITDTQYF. For the CDR3, the DNA is TGTGCCAGCAGCGTTAGCGGGGGGATCACAGATACGCAGTATTTT.

The chain recombines TRBV11-1 with TRBJ1-2; 10 nucleotides align to TRBD1. Germline CDR1 and CDR2: SGHAT and FQDESV (reference sequence). Losses at the gene ends were 5 bases for V and 5 bases for J; bases not matched to a gene: 8. The CDR3 sequence is 15 residues long. The CDR3 DNA sequence: TGTGCCAGCAGCCCAAGCGGGACAGGGGTTTATGGCTACACCTTC. It encodes CASSPSGTGVYGYTF.

The chain combines TRBV11-3 with TRBJ1-6, with 9 bases aligning to TRBD1. Trimming cost V 2 bases and J 10 bases; bases outside gene matches: 9. The CDR3 is 16 residues long. Germline assignment: CDR1 SGHNT and CDR2 YENEEA. This CDR3 reads CASSLLRDRAQSPLHF. The CDR3, as DNA: TGTGCCAGCAGCTTACTCCGGGACAGGGCACAATCACCCCTCCACTTT.

This clone was seen only a few times. The chain links TRBV5-1 to TRBJ2-2; 8 bases agree with TRBD1. The CDR3 is 17 amino acids. The germline V gene encodes CDR1 SGHRS and CDR2 YFSETQ. The V gene end was trimmed by 6 bases and the J gene end by 6 bases; junction bases not matched to a gene: 16. The CDR3: CASTKTGVKGGAGELFF. The CDR3 DNA reads TGCGCCAGCACCAAGACAGGGGTCAAAGGAGGGGCCGGGGAGCTGTTTTTT.

The V call is TRBV24-1, the J call TRBJ2-5; D is possibly TRBD1 (6 bases). Germline V gene data show CDR1 as KGHDR and CDR2 as SFDVKD. Trimming pared 5 bases from V and 2 bases from J, leaving 14 bases between. The CDR3 runs to 15 residues. The CDR3 region is CATSARTGKQETQYF. In DNA, the CDR3 is TGTGCCACCAGTGCGCGCACAGGGAAGCAAGAGACCCAGTACTTC.

The J gene is TRBJ2-1, the V gene TRBV5-1; D possibly corresponds to TRBD2 (6 bases). The germline V gene encodes CDR1 SGHRS and CDR2 YFSETQ. V lost 4 bases and J lost 0, with 17 bases in between. The CDR3 is made up of 17 amino acids. CDR3 sequence: CASSLRGSGSSYNEQFF. For the CDR3, the DNA is TGCGCCAGCAGCCTCCGGGGTTCCGGGAGCTCCTACAATGAGCAGTTCTTC.

The CDR3 bases are TGTGCCAGCAGCCTTTCTGGACTAGCGGGTATGTACCAAGAGACCCAGTACTTC. This translates into CASSLSGLAGMYQETQYF. The V and J genes are TRBV21-1 and TRBJ2-5; the D call of TRBD2 is as the table states it, not checked on the DNA. TRBV21-1 is listed as a pseudogene. The length of the CDR3 is 18 residues.

The genes are TRBV19 and TRBJ2-6; D perhaps matches TRBD1 (6 bases). CDR1 and CDR2 from the germline V gene are LNHDA and SQIVND (reference sequence). The V end lost 5 bases, the J end lost 1 base, and 9 bases lay between the germline ends. This CDR3 has 15 residues. For the CDR3, the DNA is TGTGCCAGTAGTTCAGGGGTGTCTGGGGCCAACGTCCTGACTTTC. Translated: CASSSGVSGANVLTF.

V gene TRBV9 combines with J gene TRBJ1-4; possible D gene TRBD1, 6 bases. The CDR3 consists of 17 residues. V lost 0 bases to trimming and J lost 4 bases, with 16 bases between them. CDR1 is SGDLS, CDR2 YYNGEE, per germline. The CDR3 is CASSVGGRGGINEKLFF. In DNA, the CDR3 is TGTGCCAGCAGCGTAGGGGGCAGGGGAGGGATTAATGAAAAACTGTTTTTT.

V is TRBV25-1 and J is TRBJ1-5; 8 bases agree with TRBD1. Trimming cost V 5 bases and J 5 bases; bases outside gene matches: 2. This CDR3 contains 13 residues. CDR1 and CDR2 from the germline V gene are MGHDK and SYGVNS. The CDR3: CASSQTGDQPQHF. In DNA form, the CDR3 reads TGTGCCAGCAGTCAGACAGGGGATCAGCCCCAGCATTTT.

The J gene is TRBJ2-5, the V gene TRBV2, with TRBD2 matching over 12 bases. The CDR3 loop spans 18 amino acids. The V segment lost 8 bases and the J segment 4 bases; nucleotides outside the gene matches: 17. Germline lookup yields CDR1 SNHLY and CDR2 FYNNEI. This chain's CDR3 is CASAQGAVLAGGGETQYF. CDR3 DNA: TGTGCCAGCGCGCAGGGTGCCGTACTAGCGGGGGGTGGAGAGACCCAGTACTTC.

V is TRBV6-5 and J is TRBJ2-7, with a possible D match to TRBD1 (6 bases). Trimming took off 5 bases at V and 1 base at J, with 15 bases between the two ends. Germline V gene data show CDR1 as MNHEY and CDR2 as SVGAGI. CDR3 length equals 15 residues. Written as DNA, the CDR3 is TGTGCCAGCAGTATAGGACAGATTGGGTCCTACGAGCAGTACTTC. Its protein is CASSIGQIGSYEQYF.

The chain recombines TRBV18 with TRBJ1-1, with D uncertain. The germline CDR1 and CDR2 sequences are KGHSH and LQKENI. The CDR3 is made up of 13 amino acids. Trimming stripped 3 bases from V and 7 bases from J, with 12 bases between. This CDR3 reads CASSPSRAREAFF. In DNA form, the CDR3 reads TGTGCCAGCTCACCCTCTCGAGCCCGTGAAGCTTTCTTT.

This chain joins TRBV2 and TRBJ2-6; 11 nucleotides agree with TRBD1. The junction had 6 bases not matched to a gene; V was cut back by 2 bases and J by 0 bases. The CDR3 consists of 19 residues. CDR1 is SNHLY, CDR2 FYNNEI, per germline. This CDR3 is CASSEKGTGGISGANVLTF. The CDR3 bases are TGTGCCAGCAGTGAAAAGGGGACAGGGGGTATCTCTGGGGCCAACGTCCTGACTTTC.

This clone was seen a few times. The rearrangement links TRBV19 to TRBJ2-6, with a weak D call TRBD2 (5 bases). Germline assignment: CDR1 LNHDA and CDR2 SQIVND (reference sequence). The germline V and J ends were trimmed by 7 bases and 0 bases, with 13 bases remaining between them. The CDR3 is 16 amino acids. CDR3 DNA: TGTGCCAGTACCGACCCCGGGGTCTCTGGGGCCAACGTCCTGACTTTC. Translating it yields CASTDPGVSGANVLTF.

V and J are TRBV9 and TRBJ2-3, with 7 bases aligning to TRBD1. Trimming cost V 5 bases and J 0 bases; bases outside gene matches: 3. This CDR3 is built from 14 residues. CDR1 and CDR2 (germline): SGDLS, YYNGEE. This chain's CDR3 is CASSPTGSTDTQYF. CDR3 sequence (DNA): TGTGCCAGCAGTCCGACAGGGAGCACAGATACGCAGTATTTT.

This clone was observed a handful of times. This chain connects TRBV6-2 or TRBV6-3 to TRBJ1-6; D unclear. V was shortened by 1 base and J by 10 bases, with 11 bases between the two germline ends. The length of the CDR3 is 14 residues. The germline CDR1 and CDR2 sequences are MNHEY and SVGEGT. CDR3 amino acids: CASSYFVPQSPLHF. CDR3 coding DNA: TGTGCCAGCAGTTACTTTGTTCCGCAGTCACCCCTCCACTTT.

The genes are TRBV7-8 and TRBJ1-5, with TRBD1 matching over 9 bases. The CDR3 totals 15 residues. The V gene end was trimmed by 6 bases and the J gene end by 6 bases; junction bases not matched to a gene: 9. CDR1 and CDR2 (germline): SGHVS, FQNEAQ. This CDR3 is CASRAGGTGRQPQHF. As DNA, the CDR3 is TGTGCCAGCAGAGCTGGCGGGACAGGGCGTCAGCCCCAGCATTTT.